The 19 T cell receptor beta chains below were found in one sample sequenced in a study of early T cells in non-severe SARS-CoV-2 infection. TCRdb passed the 5' RACE reads through MiXCR, listing each CDR3 protein once. The sample yields fewer than 30,000 distinct CDR3 sequences, more than 4% seen once. Sample: whole blood. These receptors were taken from an adult who was a healthcare worker with PCR-confirmed SARS-CoV-2 infection or an uninfected control (not recorded which).

With regard to this clonotype: A clone one base away is much larger, so this may be a read error. The chain has TRBV20-1 and TRBJ2-5; D might be TRBD2 (6 bases). Germline-derived CDR1 and CDR2 are DFQATT and SNEGSKA (reference sequence). This CDR3 spans 14 amino acids. The CDR3 protein is CSAQAGTWQETKYF. DNA of the CDR3: TGCAGTGCTCAGGCCGGGACTTGGCAAGAGACCAAGTACTTC.

This clonotype was seen ten or more times. The chain links TRBV4-1 to TRBJ1-3; perhaps TRBD1 as D (5 bases). CDR3 length: 15 residues. V was shortened by 3 bases and J by 2 bases, with 11 bases between the two germline ends. CDR1 MGHRA and CDR2 YSYEKL come from the germline V gene. The CDR3: CASSQQLGAGNTIYF. The CDR3 DNA reads as TGCGCCAGCAGCCAGCAACTAGGGGCTGGAAACACCATATATTTT.

There are many counts of this clonotype. The V and J genes are TRBV7-9 and TRBJ2-1; 7 bases agree with TRBD1. Per the germline V gene, CDR1 is SEHNR and CDR2 is FQNEAQ (reference sequence). With V trimmed by 5 bases and J by 2 bases, 3 bases remained unmatched. The CDR3 consists of 14 residues. Written as DNA, the CDR3 is TGTGCCAGCAGCCCACAGGGGACCTACAATGAGCAGTTCTTC. Its protein product is CASSPQGTYNEQFF.

This clonotype was observed many times. The rearrangement uses TRBV7-2 and TRBJ2-2; 9 bases are a match to TRBD1. Germline values: CDR1 SGHTA, CDR2 FQGNSA. There are 15 residues in the CDR3. The ends lost 3 bases at V and 7 bases at J; junction bases unmatched: 6. CDR3 sequence: CASSFRDRGYGELFF. The CDR3 region has the DNA TGTGCCAGCAGCTTTAGAGACAGGGGGTACGGGGAGCTGTTTTTT.

This clonotype has ten or more counts. The chain recombines TRBV20-1 with TRBJ2-5, with D perhaps matching TRBD1 (6 bases). From germline, CDR1 is DFQATT and CDR2 SNEGSKA (reference sequence). The CDR3 is 13 amino acids. The V and J ends lost 5 bases and 5 bases respectively, with 15 bases between them. The CDR3 spells CSAGGQSTETQYF. The CDR3 DNA sequence: TGCAGTGCTGGGGGCCAGTCTACCGAGACCCAGTACTTC.

In its sample, this clonotype was seen many times. The chain uses TRBV6-2 or TRBV6-3 and TRBJ2-1; no clear D. The CDR3 has 12 amino acids. Trimming took 4 bases from V and 9 from J, leaving 10 bases between them. Germline CDR1 reads MNHEY; CDR2 reads SVGEGT. CDR3 in DNA: TGTGCCAGCAGTTGGCCTTGGGGTGAGCAGTTCTTC. Translating gives CASSWPWGEQFF.

This clonotype was seen only a few times. This chain links TRBV28 with TRBJ1-5; unclear D gene. Germline loops: CDR1 MDHEN, CDR2 SYDVKM. The CDR3 contains 13 residues. Trimming stripped 3 bases from V and 4 bases from J, with 7 bases between. CDR3 amino acids: CASSFVPNQPQHF. DNA for the CDR3: TGTGCCAGCAGTTTCGTACCGAATCAGCCCCAGCATTTT.

This clonotype was observed at least ten times. The V call is TRBV20-1, the J call TRBJ2-3, with TRBD2 matching 9 bases. V trimming: 6 bases; J trimming: 4 bases; junction bases outside the gene matches: 11. The CDR3 runs to 15 residues. Germline V gene data show CDR1 as DFQATT and CDR2 as SNEGSKA (reference sequence). CDR3 protein: CSAMGRGGQPDTQYF. In DNA form, the CDR3 reads TGCAGTGCAATGGGGCGGGGGGGCCAGCCAGATACGCAGTATTTT.

This clonotype was counted ten times or more. The J gene is TRBJ2-7, the V gene TRBV3-2; TRBD1, the D gene given by the table, was not confirmed from the DNA. TRBV3-2 is tagged as a pseudogene. The CDR3 is made up of 15 amino acids. CDR3 nucleotide sequence: TGTGCCAGCAGCCAACCTCGGGGGTACTCCTACGAGCAGTACTTC. Its protein product is CASSQPRGYSYEQYF.

This chain joins TRBV4-2 and TRBJ1-3; unclear D gene. The CDR3 covers 15 residues. With 0 bases removed from V and 0 bases from J, the gap between germline ends came to 6 bases. Germline values: CDR1 LGHNA, CDR2 YNFKEQ. CDR3 region: CASSQDPRSGNTIYF. The DNA for the CDR3 is TGTGCCAGCAGCCAAGACCCCCGCTCTGGAAACACCATATATTTT.

There are many counts of this clonotype. The V and J genes are TRBV29-1 and TRBJ1-2; the D gene is possibly TRBD1 (6 bases). The CDR3 has 12 residues. CDR1 is SQVTM and CDR2 is ANQGSEA in the germline V gene. V was cut by 7 bases and J by 8 bases, with 17 bases left in between. In DNA form, the CDR3 reads TGCAGCGGGTGGCAGGGGCAGGGAGGCTACACCTTC. Translated, it gives CSGWQGQGGYTF.

The chain uses TRBV19 and TRBJ2-2; D unclear. This CDR3 has 14 amino acids. The V gene lost 1 base and the J gene lost 3 bases, with 6 bases spanning the gap. Germline V lookup: CDR1 LNHDA, CDR2 SQIVND (reference sequence). The CDR3 nucleotides read TGTGCCAGTAGTATAGGGTGCGACACCGGGGAGCTGTTTTTT. This gives the protein CASSIGCDTGELFF.

The chain carries TRBV11-2 and TRBJ2-2; D might be TRBD1 (6 bases). Germline V lookup: CDR1 SGHAT, CDR2 FQNNGV. V lost 5 bases and J 7 bases, leaving 17 bases between the germline ends. The CDR3 spans 15 residues. CDR3 in DNA: TGTGCCAGCAGCCAAGTCTCGGGACATATCGGGGAGCTGTTTTTT. This codes for CASSQVSGHIGELFF.

Many counts were recorded for this clonotype. The rearrangement links TRBV28 to TRBJ2-7; 8 nucleotides match TRBD2. Germline trimming cut 6 bases from V and 5 bases from J; bases unmatched to any gene: 15. This CDR3 has 16 residues. Looked up from germline, CDR1 is MDHEN and CDR2 is SYDVKM. The CDR3: CASSEFPGLVSDEQYF. In DNA, the CDR3 is TGTGCCAGCAGCGAGTTTCCGGGACTAGTTTCAGACGAGCAGTACTTC. Together with reference TRBV28 and TRBJ2-7, the CDR3 gives the full variable domain: DVKVTQSSRYLVKRTGEKVFLECVQDMDHENMFWYRQDPGLGLRLIYFSYDVKMKEKGDIPEGYSVSREKKERFSLILESASTNQTSMYLCASSEFPGLVSDEQYFGPGTRLTVT.

The chain is built from TRBV20-1 and TRBJ1-1, with a possible D match to TRBD1 (5 bases). The germline V gene has CDR1 DFQATT and CDR2 SNEGSKA (reference sequence). The CDR3 is 13 amino acids. V shed 3 bases and J shed 0 bases, with 8 bases lying between them. The CDR3 is CSARTDLNTEAFF. The DNA for the CDR3 is TGCAGTGCTAGGACAGATTTGAACACTGAAGCTTTCTTT.

This rearrangement joins TRBV5-1 to TRBJ2-7, with TRBD2 matching over 7 bases. Losses at the gene ends were 4 bases for V and 6 bases for J; bases not matched to a gene: 10. The CDR3 runs to 14 residues. Looked up from germline, CDR1 is SGHRS and CDR2 is YFSETQ. CDR3 in amino acids: CASSPGGGPGEQYF. The DNA for the CDR3 is TGCGCCAGCAGCCCGGGGGGAGGGCCCGGCGAGCAGTACTTC.

This clonotype was seen ten or more times. The rearrangement links TRBV2 to TRBJ1-1; possible D gene TRBD1, 5 bases. The germline CDR1 and CDR2 sequences are SNHLY and FYNNEI. The CDR3 totals 13 residues. Trimming pared 4 bases from V and 4 bases from J, leaving 10 bases between. The chain's CDR3 is CASSVRGGTEAFF. DNA for the CDR3: TGTGCCAGCAGTGTTCGGGGGGGCACTGAAGCTTTCTTT.

The V gene is TRBV28, the J gene TRBJ2-1; D is undetermined. Germline CDR1 reads MDHEN; CDR2 reads SYDVKM. V shed 1 base and J shed 9 bases, with 7 bases lying between them. The CDR3 has 12 residues. Here the CDR3 DNA reads TGTGCCAGCAGTTTATCCCTCGGTGAGCAGTTCTTC. Translating it yields CASSLSLGEQFF.

This clonotype was seen ten or more times. The chain combines TRBV4-3 with TRBJ2-3; no clear D gene. CDR3 size: 14 residues. The V gene lost 4 bases and the J gene lost 11 bases, with 19 bases spanning the gap. The germline gives CDR1 LGHNA, CDR2 YSLEER. CDR3 bases: TGCGCCAGCAGCCGAAAAATACCCCTCCAATGGCAGTATTTT. It is translated as CASSRKIPLQWQYF.